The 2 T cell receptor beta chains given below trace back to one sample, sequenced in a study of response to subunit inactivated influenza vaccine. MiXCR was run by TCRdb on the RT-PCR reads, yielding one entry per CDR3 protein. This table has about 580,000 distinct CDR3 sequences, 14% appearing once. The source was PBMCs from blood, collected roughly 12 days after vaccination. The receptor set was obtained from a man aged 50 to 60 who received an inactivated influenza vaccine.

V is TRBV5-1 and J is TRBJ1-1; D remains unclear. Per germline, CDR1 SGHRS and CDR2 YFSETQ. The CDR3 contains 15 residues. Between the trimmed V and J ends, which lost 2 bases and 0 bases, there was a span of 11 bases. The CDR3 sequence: CASSFGRGVNTEAFF. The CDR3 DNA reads TGCGCCAGCAGCTTCGGGCGGGGAGTGAACACTGAAGCTTTCTTT.

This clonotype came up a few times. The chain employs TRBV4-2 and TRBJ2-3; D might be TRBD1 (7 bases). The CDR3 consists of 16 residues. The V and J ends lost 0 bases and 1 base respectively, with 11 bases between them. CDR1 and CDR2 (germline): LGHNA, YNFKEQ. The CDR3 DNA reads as TGTGCCAGCAGCCAAGAAGGGGGCGGGGGCACAGATACGCAGTATTTT. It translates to CASSQEGGGGTDTQYF.